This entry describes one T cell receptor (beta chain). CDR1 is MGHRA, CDR2 YSYEKL, per germline. With 0 bases removed from V and 6 bases from J, the gap between germline ends came to 21 bases. This CDR3 is 18 amino acids long. This entry is derived from a study of patients and donors after allogeneic stem cell transplantation. One entry per CDR3 protein, called by TCRdb with MiXCR from the RT-PCR reads. Altogether about a million distinct CDR3 sequences are present, over 15% being singletons, with the ten largest covering around 5.5%. This sequence originates from a human donor who was either an allogeneic HSCT recipient or a stem cell or donor lymphocyte infusion donor (not recorded which). It is not recorded whose cells these are; they may come from a transplant donor. Sequencing was done on a sample of blood, either unsorted or a sorted T cell fraction (not recorded which). The chain links TRBV4-1 to TRBJ2-1; TRBD1 is a possible D gene (6 bases). The CDR3 DNA sequence: TGCGCCAGCAGCCAAGAAGGATCAGGGGCTATCATCATCAATGAGCAGTTCTTC. Translated: CASSQEGSGAIIINEQFF.